What follows are 11 T cell receptor beta chains derived from one specimen sequenced in a study of T cell responses to AZD1222 COVID-19 vaccine. The assay was immunoSEQ multiplex PCR, and TCRdb's table has in-frame clones only and misses some. Among roughly 170,000 clones listed, 90% were seen once. The sample in question was peripheral blood, obtained on day 0 of AZD1222 vaccination. These receptors all stem from an adult in good health.

The gene calls are TRBV2 and TRBJ2-1; D might be TRBD2 (6 bases). CDR1 and CDR2 from the germline V gene are SNHLY and FYNNEI. CDR3 length: 15 residues. Trimming shortened V by 6 bases and J by 0 bases, and 12 bases separated the two germline ends. This CDR3 is CASRDYPSSYNEQFF. The CDR3 DNA sequence: TGTGCCAGCAGGGACTACCCGAGCTCCTACAATGAGCAGTTCTTC.

V gene TRBV9 combines with J gene TRBJ2-5; TRBD1 matches at 9 bases. Trimming took 4 bases from V and 5 from J; bases not matched to a gene: 9. The CDR3 contains 15 residues. Germline values: CDR1 SGDLS, CDR2 YYNGEE. The CDR3 nucleotides are TGTGCCAGCAGCCCCCGGGACAGGGACTGGGAGACCCAGTACTTC. Translated: CASSPRDRDWETQYF.

The J gene is TRBJ1-5, the V gene TRBV18; unclear D gene. CDR3 length: 15 amino acids. Trimming shortened V by 2 bases and J by 6 bases, and 14 bases separated the two germline ends. Germline CDR1 is KGHSH and CDR2 is LQKENI. The CDR3 here is CASSPVPNSAQPQHF. The CDR3 DNA is TGTGCCAGCTCACCAGTCCCAAACAGCGCTCAGCCCCAGCATTTT.

This chain joins TRBV7-9 and TRBJ1-4; 7 nucleotides line up with TRBD1. Germline assignment: CDR1 SEHNR and CDR2 FQNEAQ (reference sequence). V lost 4 bases, J lost 10 bases, and 6 bases stayed unmatched. The CDR3 length is 13 residues. The CDR3 protein is CASSSGQEVKLFF. Written as DNA, the CDR3 is TGTGCCAGCAGCTCTGGACAGGAAGTAAAACTGTTTTTT.

J is TRBJ1-1 and V is TRBV6-5; D remains ambiguous. Germline CDR1 reads MNHEY; CDR2 reads SVGAGI. This CDR3 is 14 amino acids long. V was cut by 7 bases and J by 6 bases, with 18 bases left in between. CDR3 sequence: CASKNPGPGPEAFF. The CDR3 DNA follows: TGTGCCAGCAAAAACCCCGGACCCGGCCCTGAAGCTTTCTTT.

V is TRBV10-3 and J is TRBJ2-1; D possibly matches TRBD1 or TRBD2 (6 bases each). Germline loops: CDR1 ENHRY, CDR2 SYGVKD. The CDR3 has 14 amino acids. V lost 0 bases and J lost 5, with 8 bases in between. This CDR3 is CAISESGGHNEQFF. CDR3 DNA: TGTGCCATCAGTGAGTCTGGGGGGCACAATGAGCAGTTCTTC.

This clone was recorded only once. J is TRBJ2-3 and V is TRBV24-1, with D tentatively TRBD2 (5 bases). The CDR3 spans 23 residues. V lost 8 bases and J 6 bases, leaving 44 bases between the germline ends. In germline, CDR1 is KGHDR, CDR2 SFDVKD. CDR3 residues: CATISPHSLSPPATEGPLDTQYF. The CDR3 nucleotides read TGTGCCACCATATCACCACACTCGTTATCCCCCCCCGCAACCGAGGGTCCTTTGGATACGCAGTATTTT.

In nucleotides, the CDR3 is TGTGCCAGCAGCTTTGGGCAGAACTATGGCTACACCTTC. This translates into CASSFGQNYGYTF. V is TRBV7-9 and J is TRBJ1-2, with D unresolved. The ends were cut back, 3 bases at V and 2 bases at J, with 7 bases in the middle. Germline V gene data show CDR1 as SEHNR and CDR2 as FQNEAQ (reference sequence). This CDR3 region has 13 residues.

The V call is TRBV19, the J call TRBJ2-3, with D perhaps TRBD2 (6 bases). CDR1 is LNHDA, CDR2 SQIVND, per germline (reference sequence). With 3 bases removed from V and 2 bases from J, the gap between germline ends came to 9 bases. CDR3 length: 14 residues. The CDR3 nucleotides read TGTGCCAGTAGTATGGCGGGATACACAGATACGCAGTATTTT. Translated: CASSMAGYTDTQYF.

CDR3 in DNA: TGTGCCAGTAGTGCGGGACGGCCGAGCTCTGGAAACACCATATATTTT. Amino acids: CASSAGRPSSGNTIYF. The chain recombines TRBV19 with TRBJ1-3; D possibly corresponds to TRBD1 (5 bases). There are 16 residues in the CDR3. V shed 5 bases and J shed 0 bases, with 14 bases lying between them. Germline V gives CDR1 LNHDA, CDR2 SQIVND (reference sequence).

V is TRBV29-1 and J is TRBJ2-7; TRBD1 matches at 9 bases. The length of the CDR3 is 12 residues. Germline-derived CDR1 and CDR2 are SQVTM and ANQGSEA. Trimming removed 6 bases from V and 6 bases from J; junction bases left unmatched: 6. In DNA, the CDR3 is TGCAGCGTCCACGTACAGGGGGCCGAGCAGTACTTC. Residues: CSVHVQGAEQYF.